The next 2 T cell receptor beta chains were all read from a single sample in a study of Ad26.COV2.S vaccination and SARS-CoV-2 variants. Treatment defined: 15 to 20 received Ad26.COV2.S at low or high dose, single or two shots; roughly five received placebo; per-sample allocation not given. Collection of samples fell on day 63 after the first vaccine or placebo injection. Measured with immunoSEQ multiplex PCR; TCRdb has only the in-frame clones, and not every one. The sample includes about 430,000 clones, around 90% of them seen just once. Sequenced material: peripheral blood, taken in a trial of Ad26.COV2.S vaccine versus placebo. The receptors derive from a person aged 18-65 years who received the Ad26.COV2.S COVID-19 vaccine or a placebo.

The chain is built from TRBV25-1 and TRBJ2-1; 9 nucleotides match TRBD1. Trimming took 2 bases from V and 6 from J; bases not matched to a gene: 8. Germline values: CDR1 MGHDK, CDR2 SYGVNS. This CDR3 comprises 16 residues. The CDR3 protein is CASSERDRVIGNEQFF. DNA for the CDR3: TGTGCCAGCAGTGAACGGGACAGGGTAATTGGCAATGAGCAGTTCTTC.

In its sample, this clone was seen a few times. The chain uses TRBV28 and TRBJ1-5, with 7 bases aligning to TRBD1. Per germline, CDR1 MDHEN and CDR2 SYDVKM. Losses at the gene ends were 5 bases for V and 3 bases for J; bases not matched to a gene: 7. There are 15 residues in the CDR3. The DNA for the CDR3 is TGTGCCAGCAGTACCCGGGACAGCTTCAATCAGCCCCAGCATTTT. It codes for CASSTRDSFNQPQHF. The variable domain in full, with the rest retrieved from reference TRBV28 and TRBJ1-5, is DVKVTQSSRYLVKRTGEKVFLECVQDMDHENMFWYRQDPGLGLRLIYFSYDVKMKEKGDIPEGYSVSREKKERFSLILESASTNQTSMYLCASSTRDSFNQPQHFGDGTRLSIL.